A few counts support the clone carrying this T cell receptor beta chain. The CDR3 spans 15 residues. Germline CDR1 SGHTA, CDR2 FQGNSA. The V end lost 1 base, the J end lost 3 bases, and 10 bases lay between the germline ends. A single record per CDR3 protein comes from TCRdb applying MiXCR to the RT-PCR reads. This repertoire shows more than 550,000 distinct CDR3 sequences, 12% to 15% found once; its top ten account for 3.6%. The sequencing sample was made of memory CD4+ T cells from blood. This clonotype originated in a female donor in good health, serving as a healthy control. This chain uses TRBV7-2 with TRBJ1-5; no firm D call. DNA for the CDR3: TGTGCCAGCAGCTTAGAGTTCCGACCCAATCAGCCCCAGCATTTT. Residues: CASSLEFRPNQPQHF.